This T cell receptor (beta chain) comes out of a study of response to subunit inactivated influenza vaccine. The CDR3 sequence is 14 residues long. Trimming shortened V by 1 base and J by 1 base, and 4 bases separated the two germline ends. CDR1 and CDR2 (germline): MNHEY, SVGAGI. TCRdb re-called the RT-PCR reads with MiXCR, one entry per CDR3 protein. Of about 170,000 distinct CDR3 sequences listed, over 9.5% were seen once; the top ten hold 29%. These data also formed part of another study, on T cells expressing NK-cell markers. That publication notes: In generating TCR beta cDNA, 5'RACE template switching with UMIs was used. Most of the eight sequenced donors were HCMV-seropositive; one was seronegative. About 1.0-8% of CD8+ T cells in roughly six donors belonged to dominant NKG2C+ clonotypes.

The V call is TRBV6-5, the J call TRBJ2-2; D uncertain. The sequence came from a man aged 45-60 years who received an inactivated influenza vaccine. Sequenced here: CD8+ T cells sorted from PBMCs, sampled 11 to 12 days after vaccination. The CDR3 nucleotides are TGTGCCAGCAGTTACTGGGGGAACACCGGGGAGCTGTTTTTT. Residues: CASSYWGNTGELFF.